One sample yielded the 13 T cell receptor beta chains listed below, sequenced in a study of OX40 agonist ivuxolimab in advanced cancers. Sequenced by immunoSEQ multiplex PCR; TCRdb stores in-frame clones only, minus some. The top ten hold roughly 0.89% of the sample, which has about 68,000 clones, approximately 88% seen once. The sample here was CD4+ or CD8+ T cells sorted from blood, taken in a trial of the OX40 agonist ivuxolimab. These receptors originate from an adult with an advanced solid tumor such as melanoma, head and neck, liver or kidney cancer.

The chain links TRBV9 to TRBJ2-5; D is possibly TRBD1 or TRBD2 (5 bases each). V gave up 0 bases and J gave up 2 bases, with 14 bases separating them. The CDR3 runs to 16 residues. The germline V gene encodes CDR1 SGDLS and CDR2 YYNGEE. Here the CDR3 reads CASSVATGWGQETQYF. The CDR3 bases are TGTGCCAGCAGCGTAGCCACAGGTTGGGGGCAAGAGACCCAGTACTTC.

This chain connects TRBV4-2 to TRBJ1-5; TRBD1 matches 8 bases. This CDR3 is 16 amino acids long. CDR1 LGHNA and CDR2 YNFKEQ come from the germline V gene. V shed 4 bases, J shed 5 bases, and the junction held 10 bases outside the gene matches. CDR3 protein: CASSRTLGQGDQPQHF. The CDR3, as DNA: TGTGCCAGCAGCCGGACCCTCGGACAGGGTGATCAGCCCCAGCATTTT.

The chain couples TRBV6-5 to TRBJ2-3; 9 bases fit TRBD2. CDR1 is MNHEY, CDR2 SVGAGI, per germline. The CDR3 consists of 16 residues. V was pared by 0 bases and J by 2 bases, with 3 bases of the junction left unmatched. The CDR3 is CASSYSLAGVTDTQYF. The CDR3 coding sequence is TGTGCCAGCAGTTACTCCTTAGCGGGGGTCACAGATACGCAGTATTTT.

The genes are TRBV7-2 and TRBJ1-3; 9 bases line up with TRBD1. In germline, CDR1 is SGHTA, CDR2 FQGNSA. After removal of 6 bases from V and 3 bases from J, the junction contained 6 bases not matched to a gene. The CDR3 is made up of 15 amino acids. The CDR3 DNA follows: TGTGCCAGCAGTCCGACAGGGGGAGGTGGAAACACCATATATTTT. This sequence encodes CASSPTGGGGNTIYF.

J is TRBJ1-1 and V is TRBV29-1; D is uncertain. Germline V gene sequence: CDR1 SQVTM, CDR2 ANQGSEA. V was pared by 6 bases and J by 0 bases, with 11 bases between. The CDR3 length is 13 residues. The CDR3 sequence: CSVTLQMNTEAFF. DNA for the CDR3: TGCAGCGTCACCCTCCAGATGAACACTGAAGCTTTCTTT.

For the CDR3, the DNA is TGTGCCAGCACCCCACCGGGACGGCCCTATGGCTACACCTTC. Its translation is CASTPPGRPYGYTF. This chain joins TRBV28 and TRBJ1-2; TRBD1 might be the D (5 bases). CDR1 and CDR2 from the germline V gene are MDHEN and SYDVKM. Trimming removed 7 bases at V and 4 bases at J, with 16 bases between. CDR3 length: 14 residues.

DNA for the CDR3: TGTGCCAGCAGCCCGGAGGACAGGGGAGGCAACGAGCAGTACTTC. Its translation is CASSPEDRGGNEQYF. The chain carries TRBV9 and TRBJ2-7; TRBD1 aligns across 9 bases. The trim removed 4 bases at V and 5 bases at J, leaving 10 bases unmatched. This CDR3 is built from 15 residues. Germline CDR1 is SGDLS and CDR2 is YYNGEE.

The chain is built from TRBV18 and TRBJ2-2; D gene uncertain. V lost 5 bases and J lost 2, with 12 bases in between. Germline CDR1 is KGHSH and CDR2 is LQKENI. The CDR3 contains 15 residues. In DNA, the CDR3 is TGTGCCAGCTCATCGAGGACCACAAACACCGGGGAGCTGTTTTTT. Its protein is CASSSRTTNTGELFF.

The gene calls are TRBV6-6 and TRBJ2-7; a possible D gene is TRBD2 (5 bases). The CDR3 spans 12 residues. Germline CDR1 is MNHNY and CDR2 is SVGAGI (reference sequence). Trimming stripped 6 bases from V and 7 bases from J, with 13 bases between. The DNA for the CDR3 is TGTGCCAGCAGCGAGACTACGGGGGAGCAGTACTTC. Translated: CASSETTGEQYF.

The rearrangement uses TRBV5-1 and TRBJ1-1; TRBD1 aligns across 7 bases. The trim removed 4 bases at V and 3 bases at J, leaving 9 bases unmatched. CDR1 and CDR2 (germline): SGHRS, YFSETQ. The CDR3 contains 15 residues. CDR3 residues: CASSMTGSLDTEAFF. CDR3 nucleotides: TGCGCCAGCAGCATGACAGGGAGCCTGGACACTGAAGCTTTCTTT.

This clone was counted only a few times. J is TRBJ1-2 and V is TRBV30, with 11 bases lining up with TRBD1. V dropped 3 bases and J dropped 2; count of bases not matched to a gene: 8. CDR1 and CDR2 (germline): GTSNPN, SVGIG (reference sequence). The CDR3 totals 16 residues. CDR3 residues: CAWSRTGDRGNYGYTF. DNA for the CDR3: TGTGCCTGGAGCAGAACAGGGGACAGGGGGAACTATGGCTACACCTTC.

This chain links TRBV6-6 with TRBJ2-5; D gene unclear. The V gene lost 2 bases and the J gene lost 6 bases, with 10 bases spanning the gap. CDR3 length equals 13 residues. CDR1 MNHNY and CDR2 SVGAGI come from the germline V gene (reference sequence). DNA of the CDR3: TGTGCCAGCAGTTACACGGTTGGGCAGACCCAGTACTTC. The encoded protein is CASSYTVGQTQYF.

The chain's CDR3 is CASSVAGRADEQFF. The DNA of the CDR3 is TGTGCCAGCAGCGTAGCGGGGAGGGCAGATGAGCAGTTCTTC. The gene calls are TRBV9 and TRBJ2-1, with 7 bases aligning to TRBD2. This CDR3 is built from 14 residues. V was clipped by 0 bases and J by 8 bases; unmatched bases: 5. CDR1 and CDR2 (germline): SGDLS, YYNGEE.